Below are 11 T cell receptor beta chains sequenced from a single sample in a study of graft-versus-host responses after intestinal transplantation. Libraries were prepared by immunoSEQ multiplex PCR; TCRdb keeps only in-frame clonotypes and omits some of them. The sample shows approximately 110,000 clones, around 94% of them seen only once. These receptors have no identified antigens. This sample comprised unstimulated CD4+ T cells sorted from spleen or lymph node cells, obtained before transplant. The receptors come from a human donor who was the organ donor for an intestinal transplant.

The CDR3 bases are TGCGCCAGCAGCCAAGAGTTGGAAGTTGAGCAGTTCTTC. This encodes CASSQELEVEQFF. This chain uses TRBV4-3 with TRBJ2-1; no firm D call. CDR3 size: 13 residues. Germline CDR1 LGHNA, CDR2 YSLEER. V lost 0 bases to trimming and J lost 9 bases, with 9 bases between them.

Of note for this clone: No DNA is shown, since the ends of the CDR3 on it are uncertain; the CDR3 is the one TCRdb lists. The rearrangement uses TRBV29-1 and TRBJ2-1; TRBD2 is the table's D call, not checked against the DNA. Including both end residues, the CDR3 is 9 amino acids long. The germline V gene has CDR1 SQVTM and CDR2 ANQGSEA. The CDR3 region is CSVGGGTIF.

V is TRBV6-1 and J is TRBJ1-1; D is undetermined. This CDR3 comprises 11 residues. CDR1 and CDR2 from the germline V gene are MNHNS and SASEGT. Trimming removed 7 bases at V and 1 base at J, with 4 bases between. The CDR3 protein is CASTRNTEAFF. CDR3 in DNA: TGTGCCAGCACCCGGAACACTGAAGCTTTCTTT.

V gene TRBV2 combines with J gene TRBJ1-2; 9 bases match TRBD1. Looked up from germline, CDR1 is SNHLY and CDR2 is FYNNEI. The V segment lost 0 bases and the J segment 4 bases; nucleotides outside the gene matches: 6. The CDR3 runs to 16 residues. The CDR3 DNA reads as TGTGCCAGCAGTGAAGCGCTTAAGACAGGGGGCTATGGCTACACCTTC. Residues: CASSEALKTGGYGYTF.

The table lists this clone with a few counts. The chain joins TRBV5-1 to TRBJ2-6; D possibly corresponds to TRBD2 (5 bases). Per the germline V gene, CDR1 is SGHRS and CDR2 is YFSETQ. Trimming shortened V by 3 bases and J by 1 base, and 8 bases separated the two germline ends. This CDR3 is built from 15 residues. CDR3 coding DNA: TGCGCCAGCAGCTGGTCGGGATCTGGGGCCAACGTCCTGACTTTC. Translating it yields CASSWSGSGANVLTF.

The chain is built from TRBV7-2 and TRBJ1-2; 7 bases are a match to TRBD1. After removal of 4 bases from V and 5 bases from J, the junction contained 1 base not matched to a gene. The CDR3 is made up of 12 amino acids. The germline gives CDR1 SGHTA, CDR2 FQGNSA. The CDR3 sequence: CASSWDRYGYTF. CDR3 in DNA: TGTGCCAGCAGCTGGGACAGATATGGCTACACCTTC. Together with reference TRBV7-2 and TRBJ1-2, the CDR3 gives the full variable domain: GAGVSQSPSNKVTEKGKDVELRCDPISGHTALYWYRQSLGQGLEFLIYFQGNSAPDKSGLPSDRFSAERTGGSVSTLTIQRTQQEDSAVYLCASSWDRYGYTFGSGTRLTVV.

J is TRBJ2-5 and V is TRBV21-1; TRBD2 reflects the table's D call only, with no check against the DNA. TRBV21-1 is termed a pseudogene. The CDR3 loop spans 14 amino acids. This CDR3 is CAAGVGCPRETQYF. CDR3 nucleotide sequence: TGTGCCGCCGGGGTGGGGTGCCCCCGGGAGACCCAGTACTTC.

The rearrangement links TRBV12-5 to TRBJ2-2; TRBD2 matches 9 bases. Trimming removed 1 base from V and 1 base from J; junction bases left unmatched: 10. Germline CDR1 and CDR2: LGHNT and FRNRAP. The CDR3 totals 19 residues. The CDR3 sequence: CASGLGLMPAGGNTGELFF. In DNA form, the CDR3 reads TGTGCTAGTGGTTTGGGTCTGATGCCAGCGGGAGGGAACACCGGGGAGCTGTTTTTT.

The J gene is TRBJ2-3, the V gene TRBV4-2; D not certain. Germline V lookup: CDR1 LGHNA, CDR2 YNFKEQ. Trimming took off 0 bases at V and 2 bases at J, with 6 bases between the two ends. The CDR3 is 14 residues long. CDR3 nucleotide sequence: TGTGCCAGCAGCCAAGAAGTAGACACAGATACGCAGTATTTT. It encodes CASSQEVDTDTQYF.

The chain is built from TRBV12-5 and TRBJ2-1; D perhaps matches TRBD2 (5 bases). The CDR3 spans 12 residues. Germline CDR1 LGHNT, CDR2 FRNRAP. CDR3 loop: CAFREEANEQFF. DNA of the CDR3: TGTGCCTTCCGGGAAGAGGCCAATGAGCAGTTCTTC.

The table lists this clone with a count of one. V usage is TRBV6-5 and J usage is TRBJ1-5; D perhaps matches TRBD1 (6 bases). CDR1 MNHEY and CDR2 SVGAGI come from the germline V gene. The CDR3 has 14 amino acids. V was shortened by 8 bases and J by 2 bases, with 13 bases between the two germline ends. The chain's CDR3 is CASSRGIGNQPQHF. The CDR3, as DNA: TGTGCCAGCTCTAGGGGGATTGGCAATCAGCCCCAGCATTTT.